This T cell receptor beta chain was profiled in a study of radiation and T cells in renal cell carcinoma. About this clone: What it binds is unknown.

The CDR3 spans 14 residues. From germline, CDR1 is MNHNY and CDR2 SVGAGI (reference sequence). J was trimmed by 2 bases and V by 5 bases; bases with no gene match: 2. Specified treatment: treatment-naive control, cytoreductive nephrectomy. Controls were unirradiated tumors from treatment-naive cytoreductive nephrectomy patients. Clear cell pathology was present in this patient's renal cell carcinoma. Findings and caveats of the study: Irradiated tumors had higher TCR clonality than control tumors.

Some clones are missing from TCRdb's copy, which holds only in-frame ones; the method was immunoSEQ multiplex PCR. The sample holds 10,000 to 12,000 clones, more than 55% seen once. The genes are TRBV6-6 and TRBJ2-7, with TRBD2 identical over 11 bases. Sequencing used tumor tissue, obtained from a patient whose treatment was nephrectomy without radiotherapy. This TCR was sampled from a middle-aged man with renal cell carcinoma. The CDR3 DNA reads TGTGCCAGCAGTCCGGGACTAGCGGCCTACGAGCAGTACTTC. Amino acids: CASSPGLAAYEQYF.